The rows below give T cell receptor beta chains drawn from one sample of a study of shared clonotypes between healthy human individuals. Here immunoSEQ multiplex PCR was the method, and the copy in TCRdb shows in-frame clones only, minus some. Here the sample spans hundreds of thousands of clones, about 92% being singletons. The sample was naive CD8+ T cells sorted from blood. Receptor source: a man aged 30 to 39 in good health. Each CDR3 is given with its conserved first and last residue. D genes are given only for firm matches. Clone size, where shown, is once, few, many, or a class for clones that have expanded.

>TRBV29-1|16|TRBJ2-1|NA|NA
TGCAGCGCTAAAGGGACTCCGGGAAGCTCCTACAATGAGCAGTTCTTC
CSAKGTPGSSYNEQFF
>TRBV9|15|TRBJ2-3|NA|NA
TGTGCCAGCAGCGTAGGTATAGGCCTAGGCGATACGCAGTATTTT
CASSVGIGLGDTQYF
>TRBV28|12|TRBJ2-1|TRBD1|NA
TGTGCCACCGACAGGGTCGACAATGAGCAGTTCTTC
CATDRVDNEQFF
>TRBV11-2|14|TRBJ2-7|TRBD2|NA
TGTGCCAGCAGCTTGGGGACTAGCTATCTCGAGCAGTACTTC
CASSLGTSYLEQYF
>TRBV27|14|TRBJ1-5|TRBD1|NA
TGTGCCAGCAGTGTCCAGGGGGCCACTCAGCCCCAGCATTTT
CASSVQGATQPQHF
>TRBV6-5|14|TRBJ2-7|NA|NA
TGTGCCAGCAGTTACTATGGCGGATACTACGAGCAGTACTTC
CASSYYGGYYEQYF
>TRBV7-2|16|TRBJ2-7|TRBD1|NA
TGTGCCAGCAGCTTAGTTCCGAGACAGGGTCCCTACGAGCAGTACTTC
CASSLVPRQGPYEQYF
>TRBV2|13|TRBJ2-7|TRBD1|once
TGTGCCAGCAGGGGACAGGGCCCCTACGAGCAGTACTTC
CASRGQGPYEQYF
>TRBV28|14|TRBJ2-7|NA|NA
TGTGCCAGCAGCTCGAGGAATTTCCCATACGAGCAGTACTTC
CASSSRNFPYEQYF
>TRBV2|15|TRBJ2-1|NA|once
TGTGCCAGCACCGACGGAGGGGGCGAGTACAATGAGCAGTTCTTC
CASTDGGGEYNEQFF
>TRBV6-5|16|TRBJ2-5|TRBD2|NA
TGTGCCAGCAGTTACACTAGCGTGCGATTGGGGGAGACCCAGTACTTC
CASSYTSVRLGETQYF
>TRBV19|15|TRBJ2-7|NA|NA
TGTGCCAGTACCCCAACGCAGGGGCCGGCCTACGAGCAGTACTTC
CASTPTQGPAYEQYF
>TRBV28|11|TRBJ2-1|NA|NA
TGTGCCAGCAGTTTAATGTATGAGCAGTTCTTC
CASSLMYEQFF
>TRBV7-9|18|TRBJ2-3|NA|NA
TGTGCCAGCAGCTCTTACCTGGTAGCACCCGCCAGCACAGATACGCAGTATTTT
CASSSYLVAPASTDTQYF
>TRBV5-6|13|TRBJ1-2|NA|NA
TGTGCCAGCAGCTTTTCAGCCTTATATGGCTACACCTTC
CASSFSALYGYTF
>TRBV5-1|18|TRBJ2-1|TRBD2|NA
TGCGCCAGCAGCCAAGGACTAGCGGGAGTGGTATCTTACAATGAGCAGTTCTTC
CASSQGLAGVVSYNEQFF
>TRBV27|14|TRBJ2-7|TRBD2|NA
TGTGCCAGCAGTTTCGGGGGGTTCACCTACGAGCAGTACTTC
CASSFGGFTYEQYF
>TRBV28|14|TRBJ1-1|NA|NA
TGTGCCAGCAGTTTCTTCCGGGGGGTAGGTGAAGCTTTCTTT
CASSFFRGVGEAFF
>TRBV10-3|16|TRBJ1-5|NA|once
TGTGCCATCAGTGATCGGTTCAAACTCAGCAATCAGCCCCAGCATTTT
CAISDRFKLSNQPQHF
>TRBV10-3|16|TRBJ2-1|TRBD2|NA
TGTGCCATCAGTGAGTCGGTCGGGAGGATCTCGGATGAGCAGTTCTTC
CAISESVGRISDEQFF
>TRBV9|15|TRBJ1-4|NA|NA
TGTGCCAGCAGCGCAGGGGCCGGGGTTAATGAAAAACTGTTTTTT
CASSAGAGVNEKLFF
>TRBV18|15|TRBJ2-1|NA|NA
TGTGCCAGCTCACCCTGGCCGGGGCAAACCAATGAGCAGTTCTTC
CASSPWPGQTNEQFF
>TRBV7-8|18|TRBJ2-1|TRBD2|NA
TGTGCCAGCAGCTTAGAAGTACGTCTAGCGGGAGATCTAAATGAGCAGTTCTTC
CASSLEVRLAGDLNEQFF
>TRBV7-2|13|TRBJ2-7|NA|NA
TGTGCCAGCGGCATGGACATCTACTACGAGCAGTACTTC
CASGMDIYYEQYF
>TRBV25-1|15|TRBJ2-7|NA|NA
TGTGCCAGCAGTACCGGGACACCTATTTCCTACGAGCAGTACTTC
CASSTGTPISYEQYF
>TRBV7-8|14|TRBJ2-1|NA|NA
TGTGCCAGCAGCTTACAGGACATGTTCAATGAGCAGTTCTTC
CASSLQDMFNEQFF
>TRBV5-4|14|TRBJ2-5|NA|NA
TGTGCCAGCAGCTTGGGGACGGAGCAAGAGACCCAGTACTTC
CASSLGTEQETQYF
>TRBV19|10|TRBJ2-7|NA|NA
TGTGCCAGAGAATCTAACGAGCAGTACTTC
CARESNEQYF
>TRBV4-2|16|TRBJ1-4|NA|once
TGTGCCAGCAGCGTCGCGAAGAGTTTGCCTAATGAAAAACTGTTTTTT
CASSVAKSLPNEKLFF
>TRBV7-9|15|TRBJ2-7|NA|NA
TGTGCCAGCAGCCCCCCCATAGACAGCTCCTACGAGCAGTACTTC
CASSPPIDSSYEQYF
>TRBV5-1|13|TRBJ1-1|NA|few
TGCGCCAGCAGCTTGAAAGGGAACACTGAAGCTTTCTTT
CASSLKGNTEAFF
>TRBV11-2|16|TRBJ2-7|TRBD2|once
TGTGCCAGCAGCTCTCCCTGGACTAGCGGGACCTACGAGCAGTACTTC
CASSSPWTSGTYEQYF
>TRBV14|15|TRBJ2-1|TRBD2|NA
TGTGCCAGCAGCGTACGGACTAGCGGGACCCATGAGCAGTTCTTC
CASSVRTSGTHEQFF
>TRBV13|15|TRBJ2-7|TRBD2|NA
TGTGCCAGCAGCCTACTAGCGGCCAGCTCCTACGAGCAGTACTTC
CASSLLAASSYEQYF
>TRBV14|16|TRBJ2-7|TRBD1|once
TGTGCCAGCAGCCAAGATCTGGGACAGGCAACCTACGAGCAGTACTTC
CASSQDLGQATYEQYF
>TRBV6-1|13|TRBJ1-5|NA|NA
TGTGCCAGCAGTGTCGGACCCCGGCAGCCCCAGCATTTT
CASSVGPRQPQHF
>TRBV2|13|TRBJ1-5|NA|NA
TGTGCCAGCAGGGAAAACAGTATTCAGCCCCAGCATTTT
CASRENSIQPQHF
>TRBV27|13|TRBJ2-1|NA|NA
TGTGCCAGCAGTTTAAGCACTAGCCGAGGGCAGTTCTTC
CASSLSTSRGQFF
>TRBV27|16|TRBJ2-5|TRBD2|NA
TGTGCCAGCAGTCCCCCCCCTCGCGGGAGGCGGGAGACCCAGTACTTC
CASSPPPRGRRETQYF